The rows below give T cell receptor beta chains drawn from one sample of a study of cytomegalovirus exposure and HLA in healthy donors. Assay used: immunoSEQ multiplex PCR; TCRdb lists only in-frame clones, some missing. In the table there are fewer than 250,000 clones, roughly four fifths of which are singletons. The specimen was PBMCs. The receptor set was obtained from a woman aged 25 to 45 in good health and CMV-seropositive. The CDR3 runs from the conserved cysteine through the conserved F or W. The order of the fields is V gene, D gene, clone size, J gene, CDR3 DNA, CDR3 protein. A D gene is named only where the DNA matches it firmly. The listing skips clone size in some rows; elsewhere it reads once, few, many or a size class.

V: TRBV11-2
D: .
size: few
J: TRBJ2-7
DNA: TGTGCCTCCCAATCCGGGACAAGGACCTACGAGCAGTACTTC
CDR3: CASQSGTRTYEQYF

V: TRBV11-2
D: TRBD1
size: .
J: TRBJ2-1
DNA: TGTGCCAGCAGCTTTAATACAGGGGGCAATGAGCAGTTCTTC
CDR3: CASSFNTGGNEQFF

V: TRBV7-9
D: .
size: .
J: TRBJ2-7
DNA: TGTGCCAGCAGCTTCTACCAGGGGTCCGGCGAGCAGTACTTC
CDR3: CASSFYQGSGEQYF

V: TRBV28
D: .
size: .
J: TRBJ2-3
DNA: TGTGCCAGCAGCTCTGGACAAATAGATACGCAGTATTTT
CDR3: CASSSGQIDTQYF

V: TRBV5-1
D: .
size: .
J: TRBJ2-2
DNA: TGCGCCAGCAGCCCGTCCGGGGGAAACACCGGGGAGCTGTTTTTT
CDR3: CASSPSGGNTGELFF

V: TRBV7-2
D: .
size: .
J: TRBJ2-7
DNA: TGTGCCAGCAGCTTAGACGGACAGAGCGAGCAGTACTTC
CDR3: CASSLDGQSEQYF

V: TRBV28
D: TRBD1
size: .
J: TRBJ1-2
DNA: TGTGCCAGCAGTTCCCCCGGACAGGGGGCTAACTATGGCTACACCTTC
CDR3: CASSSPGQGANYGYTF

V: TRBV9
D: .
size: .
J: TRBJ2-7
DNA: TGTGCCAGCAGCGTGGGCGGAGGGAGCACCTACGAGCAGTACTTC
CDR3: CASSVGGGSTYEQYF

V: TRBV28
D: TRBD2
size: .
J: TRBJ2-7
DNA: TGTGCCAGCATCGGACTAGCGGGAAGTTACGAGCAGTACTTC
CDR3: CASIGLAGSYEQYF

V: TRBV7-9
D: TRBD2
size: .
J: TRBJ2-2
DNA: TGTGCCAGCAGCTCCCCCGGGACTAGCGGGAGAGGGAACACCGGGGAGCTGTTTTTT
CDR3: CASSSPGTSGRGNTGELFF

V: TRBV11-2
D: TRBD1
size: .
J: TRBJ2-7
DNA: TGTGCCAGCAGTACCGGGACAGGGCATCAGTACTTC
CDR3: CASSTGTGHQYF

V: TRBV15
D: .
size: .
J: TRBJ1-4
DNA: TGTGCCACCAGCAGCCAGGCAACTAATGAAAAACTGTTTTTT
CDR3: CATSSQATNEKLFF

V: TRBV2
D: .
size: .
J: TRBJ1-1
DNA: TGTGCCAGCAGTGCCGGGGTGAACACTGAAGCTTTCTTT
CDR3: CASSAGVNTEAFF

V: TRBV29-1
D: .
size: few
J: TRBJ2-3
DNA: TGCAGCGCCCGGGCCACAGGGAGCCCCACAGATACGCAGTATTTT
CDR3: CSARATGSPTDTQYF

V: TRBV19
D: TRBD1
size: .
J: TRBJ1-5
DNA: TGTGCCAGTAGTCCGCTCCTGGACAGGGGGCCTGGTCAGCCCCAGCATTTT
CDR3: CASSPLLDRGPGQPQHF

V: TRBV5-5
D: .
size: .
J: TRBJ1-1
DNA: TGTGCCAGCAACTTCTTGGTGGGGGCCGGGACCGACACTGAAGCTTTCTTT
CDR3: CASNFLVGAGTDTEAFF

V: TRBV28
D: TRBD1
size: .
J: TRBJ2-7
DNA: TGTGCCAGCCGAGGACAGGGTGCCTACGAGCAGTACTTC
CDR3: CASRGQGAYEQYF

V: TRBV27
D: .
size: few
J: TRBJ1-5
DNA: TGTGCCAGCAGGTCGACCGCAGGGATTAGCAATCAGCCCCAGCATTTT
CDR3: CASRSTAGISNQPQHF

V: TRBV27
D: .
size: .
J: TRBJ2-7
DNA: TGTGCCAGCAGTTTAACAGGGGGGGATCCCTACGAGCAGTACTTC
CDR3: CASSLTGGDPYEQYF

V: TRBV27
D: TRBD1
size: .
J: TRBJ2-7
DNA: TGTGCCAGCAGTTTAACAGGGGTTCTTTATGAGCAGTACTTC
CDR3: CASSLTGVLYEQYF

V: TRBV28
D: .
size: .
J: TRBJ2-1
DNA: TGTGCCAGCAGTCCCTATGAGCTAGCGCACAATGAGCAGTTCTTC
CDR3: CASSPYELAHNEQFF

V: TRBV2
D: .
size: .
J: TRBJ2-5
DNA: TGTGCCAGCAGTCCAGGGCAAGAGACCCAGTACTTC
CDR3: CASSPGQETQYF

V: TRBV19
D: .
size: .
J: TRBJ2-7
DNA: TGTGCCAGTAGTAGGAGCCCAGCGGACTACGAGCAGTACTTC
CDR3: CASSRSPADYEQYF

V: TRBV14
D: TRBD1
size: .
J: TRBJ1-1
DNA: TGTGCCAGCAGCCAACCGGGGACAGGGGGCTCAATGAACACTGAAGCTTTCTTT
CDR3: CASSQPGTGGSMNTEAFF

V: TRBV6-5
D: .
size: .
J: TRBJ2-5
DNA: TGTGCCAGCAGTTACGCGCCGGGGTGGAAGACCCAGTACTTC
CDR3: CASSYAPGWKTQYF

V: TRBV5-1
D: .
size: .
J: TRBJ1-1
DNA: TGCGCCAGCAGCGTCGTCCCGTGGGGGCCCACTGAAGCTTTCTTT
CDR3: CASSVVPWGPTEAFF

V: TRBV28
D: .
size: .
J: TRBJ1-5
DNA: TGTGCCAGCAGTTTCGTGGGGCGCAATCAGCCCCAGCATTTT
CDR3: CASSFVGRNQPQHF